The entry below describes one T cell receptor (beta chain). This sample is part of a study of shared clonotypes between healthy human individuals. The ends were cut back, 5 bases at V and 0 bases at J, with 10 bases in the middle. The CDR3 loop spans 14 amino acids. In germline, CDR1 is MNHEY, CDR2 SVGAGI. Sequencing was performed with immunoSEQ multiplex PCR; in TCRdb, only in-frame clones are kept and a portion is missing. The repertoire includes approximately 2.5 million clones, about 92% of them detected once, and about 0.13% sits in the top ten. V gene TRBV6-5 combines with J gene TRBJ1-2, with D possibly being TRBD1 (5 bases). The sequence derives from a man aged 18 to 30 in good health. Sequencing input: naive CD4+ T cells sorted from blood. Subset: CD45RA+ positively selected. The DNA for the CDR3 is TGTGCCAGCAGTCGACAGCAAGCTAACTATGGCTACACCTTC. This codes for CASSRQQANYGYTF.